Following are 21 T cell receptor beta chains from one sample sequenced in a study of blood T cell repertoires in COVID-19. Data came from immunoSEQ multiplex PCR; TCRdb stores just in-frame clones and leaves some out. The sample holds 30,000 to 50,000 clones, 80% seen once. The sample comprised peripheral blood. These receptors were taken from a man at least 80 years old with active or convalescent COVID-19.

The rearrangement joins TRBV28 to TRBJ2-7; 12 nucleotides align to TRBD2. Germline V gene sequence: CDR1 MDHEN, CDR2 SYDVKM. V trimming: 6 bases; J trimming: 6 bases; junction bases outside the gene matches: 9. The CDR3 contains 15 residues. CDR3: CASSPGLAGGSEQYF. In DNA, the CDR3 is TGTGCCAGCAGCCCGGGACTAGCGGGTGGAAGCGAGCAGTACTTC.

V is TRBV28 and J is TRBJ2-2, with 7 bases aligning to TRBD1. The CDR3 runs 15 residues. The V and J ends lost 8 bases and 4 bases, in that order; junction bases with no gene match: 10. Germline assignment: CDR1 MDHEN and CDR2 SYDVKM. In nucleotides, the CDR3 is TGTGCCAGCTCCCAAGGGGGCACCGGCACCGGGGAGCTGTTTTTT. Residues: CASSQGGTGTGELFF.

The chain employs TRBV18 and TRBJ2-5, with D perhaps matching TRBD1 (5 bases). This CDR3 is 15 amino acids long. CDR1 and CDR2 (germline): KGHSH, LQKENI. V gave up 3 bases and J gave up 1 base, with 12 bases separating them. The CDR3 bases are TGTGCCAGCTCACCCCAAAGAGACAGCCAAGAGACCCAGTACTTC. Translated, it gives CASSPQRDSQETQYF.

This rearrangement joins TRBV30 to TRBJ2-2; D is undetermined. This CDR3 comprises 14 residues. V dropped 5 bases and J dropped 1 base, with 11 bases sitting between them. CDR1 GTSNPN and CDR2 SVGIG come from the germline V gene (reference sequence). In DNA, the CDR3 is TGTGCCTGGGACGGGTCGGGGAACACCGGGGAGCTGTTTTTT. This translates into CAWDGSGNTGELFF.

This rearrangement joins TRBV10-3 to TRBJ2-3; a possible D gene is TRBD2 (6 bases). Germline V lookup: CDR1 ENHRY, CDR2 SYGVKD. The CDR3 consists of 13 residues. The germline V and J ends were trimmed by 6 bases and 4 bases, with 11 bases remaining between them. The DNA for the CDR3 is TGTGCCATCAGGGAGGGGCATGCAGATACGCAGTATTTT. Translating it yields CAIREGHADTQYF.

The V call is TRBV4-3, the J call TRBJ2-1; perhaps TRBD1 as D (6 bases). CDR3 size: 12 residues. The germline V gene has CDR1 LGHNA and CDR2 YSLEER. V was shortened by 2 bases and J by 10 bases, with 9 bases between the two germline ends. This chain's CDR3 is CASSQLGQEQFF. The CDR3 coding sequence is TGCGCCAGCAGCCAATTAGGACAGGAGCAGTTCTTC.

This clone was observed once. The chain combines TRBV11-3 with TRBJ2-1; D not resolved. There are 15 residues in the CDR3. The V end lost 3 bases, the J end lost 5 bases, and 14 bases lay between the germline ends. The V gene's germline CDR1 is SGHNT and CDR2 YENEEA. The CDR3 sequence is CASSFGRRLNNEQFF. CDR3 nucleotides: TGTGCCAGCAGCTTCGGCAGGCGATTAAACAATGAGCAGTTCTTC.

This sequence joins TRBV5-1 and TRBJ2-1, with TRBD2 matching 7 bases. This CDR3 has 15 residues. Germline trimming cut 1 base from V and 5 bases from J; bases unmatched to any gene: 6. CDR1 and CDR2 (germline): SGHRS, YFSETQ. CDR3 sequence reads: CASSLIAGAHNEQFF. CDR3 nucleotide sequence: TGCGCCAGCAGCTTGATCGCGGGAGCCCACAATGAGCAGTTCTTC.

This chain's CDR3 is CATSGLAGNEQFF. DNA of the CDR3: TGTGCCACCTCCGGACTAGCAGGGAATGAGCAGTTCTTC. The rearrangement uses TRBV12-3 or TRBV12-4 and TRBJ2-1, with 8 bases identical to TRBD2. V lost 10 bases to trimming and J lost 7 bases; unmatched junction nucleotides: 9. This CDR3 contains 13 residues.

The gene calls are TRBV9 and TRBJ2-3, with TRBD2 identical over 10 bases. The CDR3 is 16 residues long. CDR1 is SGDLS, CDR2 YYNGEE, per germline. The V gene end was trimmed by 3 bases and the J gene end by 3 bases; junction bases not matched to a gene: 7. CDR3 amino acids: CASSESPSGGTDTQYF. CDR3 sequence (DNA): TGTGCCAGCAGCGAGAGCCCTAGCGGGGGTACAGATACGCAGTATTTT.

V usage is TRBV7-2 and J usage is TRBJ2-1, with 10 bases identical to TRBD2. The ends lost 4 bases at V and 8 bases at J; junction bases unmatched: 5. In germline, CDR1 is SGHTA, CDR2 FQGNSA. The CDR3 extends over 14 amino acids. CDR3 bases: TGTGCCAGCAGCTATCAGCGGGGGGGGGATGAGCAGTTCTTC. As protein: CASSYQRGGDEQFF.

This clone was counted a single time. The chain combines TRBV18 with TRBJ1-5; D gene uncertain. CDR3 length equals 15 residues. Germline V lookup: CDR1 KGHSH, CDR2 LQKENI. V was clipped by 3 bases and J by 7 bases, with 16 bases between them. The CDR3 protein is CASSPLGDRHQPQHF. The CDR3 nucleotides are TGTGCCAGCTCACCCCTCGGGGATAGACACCAGCCCCAGCATTTT. Combining the CDR3 with reference TRBV18 and TRBJ1-5 gives the whole variable domain NAGVMQNPRHLVRRRGQEARLRCSPMKGHSHVYWYRQLPEEGLKFMVYLQKENIIDESGMPKERFSAEFPKEGPSILRIQQVVRGDSAAYFCASSPLGDRHQPQHFGDGTRLSIL.

The V call is TRBV10-3, the J call TRBJ2-1; TRBD2 might be the D (5 bases). With 1 base removed from V and 5 bases from J, the gap between germline ends came to 12 bases. This CDR3 spans 15 amino acids. CDR1 and CDR2 from the germline V gene are ENHRY and SYGVKD. This CDR3 reads CAISEWLAADNEQFF. CDR3 sequence (DNA): TGTGCCATCAGTGAGTGGCTAGCAGCCGACAATGAGCAGTTCTTC.

The gene calls are TRBV5-1 and TRBJ1-6; 7 nucleotides align to TRBD1. The length of the CDR3 is 15 residues. Germline CDR1 and CDR2: SGHRS and YFSETQ. Trimming cost V 0 bases and J 10 bases; bases outside gene matches: 7. The CDR3 is CASSLAQGIESPLHF. DNA of the CDR3: TGCGCCAGCAGCTTGGCACAGGGGATTGAATCACCCCTCCACTTT.

This clone turned up a few times. The rearrangement uses TRBV27 and TRBJ1-1; D is ambiguous. Germline assignment: CDR1 MNHEY and CDR2 SMNVEV (reference sequence). V was cut by 6 bases and J by 1 base, with 12 bases left in between. The CDR3 sequence is 14 residues long. Here the CDR3 DNA reads TGTGCCAGCAGCCAGACTCTGGGGAACACTGAAGCTTTCTTT. Translating gives CASSQTLGNTEAFF.

This chain connects TRBV9 to TRBJ2-1; 9 bases map to TRBD2. This CDR3 contains 15 residues. V lost 0 bases and J lost 10; bases outside the gene matches: 8. The germline V gene encodes CDR1 SGDLS and CDR2 YYNGEE. The CDR3 loop is CASSVGLAGYGEQFF. CDR3 sequence (DNA): TGTGCCAGCAGCGTAGGGCTAGCGGGATATGGCGAGCAGTTCTTC.

CDR3 in amino acids: CASSLGGVRDTEAFF. Here the CDR3 DNA reads TGTGCCAGCAGCTTGGGTGGGGTGCGGGACACTGAAGCTTTCTTT. The chain recombines TRBV5-4 with TRBJ1-1; D gene uncertain. The CDR3 has 15 amino acids. Looked up from germline, CDR1 is SGHNT and CDR2 is YYREEE (reference sequence). Trimming left V 0 bases short and J 3 bases short, with 12 bases between. The variable domain in full, with the rest retrieved from reference TRBV5-4 and TRBJ1-1, is ETGVTQSPTHLIKTRGQQVTLRCSSQSGHNTVSWYQQALGQGPQFIFQYYREEENGRGNFPPRFSGLQFPNYSSELNVNALELDDSALYLCASSLGGVRDTEAFFGQGTRLTVV.

The V and J genes are TRBV28 and TRBJ2-7, with 10 bases that match TRBD1. V shed 6 bases, J shed 4 bases, and the junction held 3 bases outside the gene matches. The germline V gene encodes CDR1 MDHEN and CDR2 SYDVKM. The CDR3 length is 13 residues. As DNA, the CDR3 is TGTGCCAGCAGGGGGACAGGGGAATACGAGCAGTACTTC. Its translation: CASRGTGEYEQYF.

The rearrangement uses TRBV15 and TRBJ1-5, with 7 bases matching TRBD1. After removal of 0 bases from V and 5 bases from J, the junction contained 4 bases not matched to a gene. CDR3 length: 15 amino acids. Germline loops: CDR1 LNHNV, CDR2 YYDKDF (reference sequence). The chain's CDR3 is CATSRDQGGDQPQHF. In nucleotides, the CDR3 is TGTGCCACCAGCAGAGATCAAGGGGGCGATCAGCCCCAGCATTTT.

The chain uses TRBV6-2 or TRBV6-3 and TRBJ2-7, with 9 positions matching TRBD1. The germline gives CDR1 MNHEY, CDR2 SVGEGT. The V and J ends lost 4 bases and 7 bases, in that order; junction bases with no gene match: 11. This CDR3 has 15 residues. CDR3 nucleotide sequence: TGTGCCAGCAGTTCAACAGGGGGCGCCGTGCGAGAGCAGTACTTC. Translating it yields CASSSTGGAVREQYF.

The chain joins TRBV5-6 to TRBJ2-7; 7 nucleotides line up with TRBD1. Losses at the gene ends were 3 bases for V and 3 bases for J; bases not matched to a gene: 6. The CDR3 spans 14 residues. From germline, CDR1 is SGHDT and CDR2 YYEEEE. The CDR3 loop reads CASSSGTVDYEQYF. CDR3 sequence (DNA): TGTGCCAGCAGCTCCGGGACAGTAGACTACGAGCAGTACTTC.